Below, 30 T cell receptor beta chains from the same sample are listed, as sequenced in a study of T cells in Graves' hyperthyroidism and ophthalmopathy. The source material, RNA transcripts, was used to amplify TCR beta CDR3 regions. HTBI primers were used for first-round RT-PCR of the TCR CDR3. TCRdb re-called the multiplex PCR reads with MiXCR, one entry per CDR3 protein. There are about 400,000 distinct CDR3 sequences in the sample; about an eighth occur only once, and around 28% lies in the top ten. Material: blood. The receptors were gathered from a man between 45 and 60 years old with Graves' ophthalmopathy.

This clonotype was recorded many times. The V and J genes are TRBV24-1 and TRBJ2-2, with D perhaps matching TRBD1 (5 bases). The CDR3 is 15 amino acids. Germline values: CDR1 KGHDR, CDR2 SFDVKD. V lost 9 bases, J lost 6 bases, and 19 bases lay in between. The CDR3 reads CATRQTQGGSGELFF. The CDR3 DNA reads TGTGCCACCCGCCAGACCCAGGGTGGGTCCGGGGAGCTGTTTTTT.

This chain links TRBV29-1 with TRBJ2-2; D is possibly TRBD2 (6 bases). Trimming removed 6 bases at V and 0 bases at J, with 17 bases between. Looked up from germline, CDR1 is SQVTM and CDR2 is ANQGSEA. The CDR3 runs to 16 residues. The CDR3 reads CSVLFKAGTNTGELFF. The CDR3, as DNA: TGCAGCGTACTTTTTAAGGCGGGGACGAACACCGGGGAGCTGTTTTTT.

In its sample, this clonotype was seen many times. The chain recombines TRBV18 with TRBJ2-1, with D uncertain. The CDR3 covers 13 residues. Trimming took off 1 base at V and 5 bases at J, with 6 bases between the two ends. CDR1 and CDR2 from the germline V gene are KGHSH and LQKENI. CDR3: CASSPRVHNEQFF. CDR3 DNA sequence: TGTGCCAGCTCACCACGGGTCCACAATGAGCAGTTCTTC.

This CDR3 reads CASSLDRANVLTF. The CDR3 nucleotides read TGTGCCAGCAGCTTAGATAGGGCCAACGTCCTGACTTTC. This chain connects TRBV7-9 to TRBJ2-6, with D uncertain. Germline-derived CDR1 and CDR2 are SEHNR and FQNEAQ (reference sequence). This CDR3 is built from 13 residues. Trimming pared 1 base from V and 5 bases from J, leaving 3 bases between.

This clonotype was detected many times. The gene calls are TRBV2 and TRBJ1-2; D is uncertain. The V end was cut by 8 bases, the J end by 4 bases, with 17 bases between. The CDR3 has 14 residues. Germline lookup yields CDR1 SNHLY and CDR2 FYNNEI. CDR3 loop: CASLNLKTGYGYTF. The CDR3, as DNA: TGTGCCAGCCTAAACCTAAAGACGGGCTATGGCTACACCTTC.

This clonotype was found many times. The chain is built from TRBV27 and TRBJ2-1; D may be TRBD1 or TRBD2 (6 bases each). Trimming pared 6 bases from V and 3 bases from J, leaving 18 bases between. Germline assignment: CDR1 MNHEY and CDR2 SMNVEV (reference sequence). The CDR3 is 16 amino acids. The CDR3 nucleotides read TGTGCCAGCAGCAGATACGGGGGCGCCGGCTACAATGAGCAGTTCTTC. It encodes CASSRYGGAGYNEQFF.

This clonotype was seen more than once but under ten times. DNA for the CDR3: TGTGCCAGCAGGACAGGAAACAATCAGCCCCAGCATTTT. Protein product: CASRTGNNQPQHF. The chain joins TRBV28 to TRBJ1-5; D is possibly TRBD1 (6 bases). Per the germline V gene, CDR1 is MDHEN and CDR2 is SYDVKM. The CDR3 sequence is 13 residues long. V was clipped by 6 bases and J by 3 bases, with 9 bases between them.

This chain joins TRBV10-3 and TRBJ2-7; the match to TRBD1 covers 7 bases. CDR3 length equals 14 residues. Trimming at V came to 3 bases and at J to 9 bases, leaving 11 bases not matched to a gene. The germline gives CDR1 ENHRY, CDR2 SYGVKD. For the CDR3, the DNA is TGTGCCATCAGTGAAACAGGGGTCCTCATCGGGCAGTACTTC. It codes for CAISETGVLIGQYF.

V and J are TRBV2 and TRBJ2-5, with TRBD2 identical over 10 bases. The CDR3 length is 13 residues. Germline values: CDR1 SNHLY, CDR2 FYNNEI. V shed 7 bases, J shed 4 bases, and the junction held 3 bases outside the gene matches. For the CDR3, the DNA is TGTGCCAGCACGGCTAGCGGGAGAGAGACCCAGTACTTC. It encodes CASTASGRETQYF.

This clonotype was seen a handful of times. The rearrangement uses TRBV12-3 or TRBV12-4 and TRBJ1-4; 8 bases line up with TRBD1. After removal of 5 bases from V and 1 base from J, the junction contained 9 bases not matched to a gene. This CDR3 is 17 amino acids long. CDR3 loop: CASSPGTGGRTNEKLFF. In DNA, the CDR3 is TGTGCCAGCAGTCCCGGGACAGGTGGACGAACTAATGAAAAACTGTTTTTT.

This chain uses TRBV6-2 or TRBV6-3 with TRBJ2-7; the D gene is possibly TRBD2 (5 bases). The CDR3 runs to 13 residues. Trimming shortened V by 5 bases and J by 1 base, and 9 bases separated the two germline ends. The germline V gene encodes CDR1 MNHEY and CDR2 SVGEGT. CDR3 coding DNA: TGTGCCAGCAGTCGGGAACAGTCCTACGAGCAGTACTTC. It is translated as CASSREQSYEQYF.

At least ten counts were recorded for this clonotype. This chain connects TRBV6-1 to TRBJ2-1; 8 nucleotides match TRBD2. V lost 8 bases, J lost 4 bases, and 7 bases stayed unmatched. The germline V gene encodes CDR1 MNHNS and CDR2 SASEGT. This CDR3 is 14 amino acids long. Here the CDR3 DNA reads TGTGCCAGCGGCAAGAGCGGGAGTTACAATGAGCAGTTCTTC. Translation gives CASGKSGSYNEQFF.

This clonotype has at least ten counts. The chain couples TRBV7-8 to TRBJ2-1; D is uncertain. CDR3 length: 13 residues. V lost 9 bases to trimming and J lost 0 bases, with 9 bases between them. The germline V gene encodes CDR1 SGHVS and CDR2 FQNEAQ. CDR3 bases: TGTGCCAGTCGAGAGGACTCCTACAATGAGCAGTTCTTC. Its protein is CASREDSYNEQFF. The variable domain in full, with the rest retrieved from reference TRBV7-8 and TRBJ2-1, is GAGVSQSPRYKVAKRGQDVALRCDPISGHVSLFWYQQALGQGPEFLTYFQNEAQLDKSGLPSDRFFAERPEGSVSTLKIQRTQQEDSAVYLCASREDSYNEQFFGPGTRLTVL.

This clonotype has ten or more counts. The chain has TRBV24-1 and TRBJ2-1, with a weak D call TRBD2 (6 bases). The V end was cut by 7 bases, the J end by 7 bases, with 16 bases between. Germline lookup yields CDR1 KGHDR and CDR2 SFDVKD. This CDR3 comprises 14 residues. The CDR3 nucleotides are TGTGCCACCAGCCAACCCAGGGCGGGGAATGAGCAGTTCTTC. Protein sequence: CATSQPRAGNEQFF.

This clonotype was recorded at least ten times. The chain combines TRBV7-3 with TRBJ2-1; the D gene is possibly TRBD2 (5 bases). The germline V and J ends were trimmed by 5 bases and 0 bases, with 17 bases remaining between them. Germline V gene lookup returns CDR1 SGHTA and CDR2 FQGTGA. This CDR3 contains 17 residues. The CDR3 bases are TGTGCCAGCAGCCCCGGGATCCAGCGGAGCTCCTACAATGAGCAGTTCTTC. It yields the protein CASSPGIQRSSYNEQFF. Filled out from reference TRBV7-3 and TRBJ2-1, the complete variable domain reads GAGVSQTPSNKVTEKGKYVELRCDPISGHTALYWYRQSLGQGPEFLIYFQGTGAADDSGLPNDRFFAVRPEGSVSTLKIQRTERGDSAVYLCASSPGIQRSSYNEQFFGPGTRLTVL.

This clonotype was seen more than once but under ten times. The chain is built from TRBV6-2 or TRBV6-3 and TRBJ2-7; D ambiguous. The CDR3 contains 18 residues. V was trimmed by 0 bases and J by 7 bases, leaving 25 bases between them. Germline V lookup: CDR1 MNHEY, CDR2 SVGEGT. The CDR3 nucleotides read TGTGCCAGCAGTTACTCGACCAGAGAATCCCCCTTGGGTAGTGAGCAGTACTTC. It specifies CASSYSTRESPLGSEQYF.

Ten or more counts support this clonotype. The rearrangement links TRBV18 to TRBJ2-1; TRBD2 matches 10 bases. The CDR3 has 16 amino acids. With 4 bases clipped from V and 4 bases from J, the junction kept 7 bases outside the gene matches. Germline CDR1 and CDR2: KGHSH and LQKENI. In nucleotides, the CDR3 is TGTGCCAGCTCACAAGTGACTAGCGGGCCTTACAATGAGCAGTTCTTC. Amino acid sequence: CASSQVTSGPYNEQFF.

This clonotype was picked up many times. The chain uses TRBV29-1 and TRBJ2-7; the match to TRBD2 covers 13 bases. CDR3 size: 14 residues. V shed 5 bases and J 4 bases; nucleotides not matched to a gene: 5. CDR1 and CDR2 from the germline V gene are SQVTM and ANQGSEA. CDR3 in DNA: TGCAGCGTTCAAGGACTAGCGGGGGAATACGAGCAGTACTTC. Protein: CSVQGLAGEYEQYF.

The chain combines TRBV27 with TRBJ2-5; a possible D gene is TRBD1 (5 bases). The V gene lost 7 bases and the J gene lost 3 bases, with 9 bases spanning the gap. Germline-derived CDR1 and CDR2 are MNHEY and SMNVEV (reference sequence). The CDR3 covers 12 residues. This CDR3 is CASKDKKETQYF. The CDR3 DNA sequence: TGTGCCAGCAAGGACAAGAAAGAGACCCAGTACTTC.

The chain joins TRBV7-2 to TRBJ2-5, with D perhaps being TRBD1 or TRBD2 (5 bases each). The ends were cut back, 4 bases at V and 5 bases at J, with 17 bases in the middle. This CDR3 has 15 amino acids. Germline values: CDR1 SGHTA, CDR2 FQGNSA. The CDR3 DNA reads TGTGCCAGCAGCTCCACAGGTTCCCGAGGGGAGACCCAGTACTTC. This gives the protein CASSSTGSRGETQYF.

This clonotype was seen at least ten times. The rearrangement uses TRBV5-1 and TRBJ2-3; D is ambiguous. Germline V lookup: CDR1 SGHRS, CDR2 YFSETQ. V was pared by 0 bases and J by 8 bases, with 10 bases between. CDR3 length equals 13 residues. CDR3 sequence reads: CASSLGEGSTQYF. CDR3 nucleotide sequence: TGCGCCAGCAGCTTGGGCGAAGGATCTACGCAGTATTTT.

This clonotype appeared many times. V usage is TRBV28 and J usage is TRBJ2-7, with a tentative D call TRBD1 (6 bases). Trimming cost V 5 bases and J 3 bases, with 11 bases left between them. Germline V CDR1 and CDR2: MDHEN, SYDVKM. The CDR3 runs to 13 residues. The CDR3 here is CASSPTGIYEQYF. Written as DNA, the CDR3 is TGTGCCAGCAGTCCGACAGGTATCTACGAGCAGTACTTC.

This clonotype was observed many times. This chain links TRBV29-1 with TRBJ2-3; 8 positions match TRBD2. The germline CDR1 and CDR2 sequences are SQVTM and ANQGSEA. Germline trimming cut 6 bases from V and 4 bases from J; bases unmatched to any gene: 3. This CDR3 has 12 amino acids. The CDR3 loop reads CSVLAGSDTQYF. The CDR3 DNA sequence: TGCAGCGTCCTAGCGGGTTCAGATACGCAGTATTTT.

This clonotype was detected many times. The gene calls are TRBV27 and TRBJ1-2, with a possible D match to TRBD1 (6 bases). Trimming shortened V by 5 bases and J by 7 bases, and 20 bases separated the two germline ends. Germline V gives CDR1 MNHEY, CDR2 SMNVEV (reference sequence). This CDR3 is 15 amino acids long. The DNA for the CDR3 is TGTGCCAGCAGTAGACAAGGGGGAGCCGATTTTGGCTACACCTTC. Translation gives CASSRQGGADFGYTF.

This clonotype was observed at least ten times. The rearrangement links TRBV2 to TRBJ1-2; no firm D call. From germline, CDR1 is SNHLY and CDR2 FYNNEI. This CDR3 region has 13 residues. V dropped 4 bases and J dropped 8 bases, with 14 bases sitting between them. The CDR3 sequence: CASSGTDYSGYTF. The CDR3 region has the DNA TGTGCCAGCAGTGGGACGGACTACAGCGGCTACACCTTC.

This clonotype was detected many times. The CDR3 loop is CATSDQRLAGVKETQYF. The CDR3, as DNA: TGTGCCACCAGTGACCAAAGACTAGCGGGCGTTAAAGAGACCCAGTACTTC. This sequence joins TRBV24-1 and TRBJ2-5, with TRBD2 matching 10 bases. J was trimmed by 3 bases and V by 4 bases; bases with no gene match: 10. CDR3 length: 17 amino acids. Germline CDR1 KGHDR, CDR2 SFDVKD.

This clonotype appeared many times. The chain recombines TRBV3-1 with TRBJ2-1, with 7 nucleotides matching TRBD1. From germline, CDR1 is LGHDT and CDR2 YNNKEL (reference sequence). This CDR3 spans 15 amino acids. V trimming: 0 bases; J trimming: 3 bases; junction bases outside the gene matches: 2. CDR3 DNA: TGTGCCAGCAGCCAAGAAGCAGGGGGCTACAATGAGCAGTTCTTC. It codes for CASSQEAGGYNEQFF.

The chain uses TRBV20-1 and TRBJ2-3; the D gene is possibly TRBD2 (5 bases). V was pared by 3 bases and J by 1 base, with 8 bases between. Germline loops: CDR1 DFQATT, CDR2 SNEGSKA (reference sequence). The CDR3 spans 13 residues. The CDR3 reads CSASVSGTDTQYF. The CDR3 DNA is TGCAGTGCTAGTGTTAGCGGCACAGATACGCAGTATTTT.

In its sample, this clonotype was seen many times. The rearrangement joins TRBV6-1 to TRBJ1-1, with unresolved D. Trimming left V 5 bases short and J 1 base short, with 11 bases between. The CDR3 is made up of 14 amino acids. In germline, CDR1 is MNHNS, CDR2 SASEGT. The DNA of the CDR3 is TGTGCCAGCAGTCTAGTCCAGAAGAACACTGAAGCTTTCTTT. Translation gives CASSLVQKNTEAFF.

This clonotype was counted between two and nine times. The CDR3 loop is CASSLEGTATNEKLFF. Written as DNA, the CDR3 is TGTGCCAGCAGCTTGGAGGGGACCGCAACTAATGAAAAACTGTTTTTT. The gene calls are TRBV5-8 and TRBJ1-4, with D perhaps matching TRBD1 (5 bases). This CDR3 is built from 16 residues. Germline V CDR1 and CDR2: SGHTS, YDEGEE. V was cut by 0 bases and J by 0 bases, with 9 bases left in between.